This TCR beta chain was sequenced for a study of blood T cell repertoires in COVID-19. Produced via immunoSEQ multiplex PCR; TCRdb's table is partial and in-frame only. Here the sample spans hundreds of thousands of clones, around 91% being singletons. The V gene's germline CDR1 is LNHDA and CDR2 SQIVND (reference sequence). The CDR3 spans 15 residues. J was trimmed by 2 bases and V by 3 bases; bases with no gene match: 6. It was during active infection that Seattle patients were enrolled and then longitudinally followed. Sequencing was performed on peripheral blood. The chain is built from TRBV19 and TRBJ2-7, with 8 bases lining up with TRBD1. This TCR was recovered from a woman between 35 and 50 years old with COVID-19, enrolled during active disease. CDR3 loop: CASSIQGASPYEQYF. CDR3 sequence (DNA): TGTGCCAGTAGTATTCAGGGGGCGTCTCCCTACGAGCAGTACTTC.